These 31 T cell receptor beta chains were all obtained from the same sample, sequenced in a study of blood T cell repertoires in COVID-19. Assay: immunoSEQ multiplex PCR; the TCRdb copy retains only in-frame clones and omits some. In the table there are 100,000 or so clones, approximately 72% of which are singletons. The source material was peripheral blood. These receptors all stem from a woman in her seventies with acute or convalescent COVID-19.

The chain is built from TRBV3-1 (or the pseudogene TRBV3-2) and TRBJ1-2, with D possibly being TRBD1 (6 bases). The germline V gene encodes CDR1 LGHDT and CDR2 YNNKEL (reference sequence). The CDR3 extends over 13 amino acids. Between the trimmed V and J ends, which lost 4 bases and 5 bases, there was a span of 11 bases. CDR3 sequence reads: CASSLRGRYGYTF. The CDR3 DNA reads as TGTGCCAGCAGCCTCAGGGGTAGATATGGCTACACCTTC.

This clone was counted a single time. The chain recombines TRBV2 with TRBJ1-4; D gene unclear. The CDR3 is made up of 17 amino acids. CDR1 and CDR2 from the germline V gene are SNHLY and FYNNEI. Trimming removed 1 base from V and 3 bases from J, with 15 bases in between. In DNA, the CDR3 is TGTGCCAGCAGTGAAGAACCAGGTTTCGTGTCTAATGAAAAACTGTTTTTT. Amino acid sequence: CASSEEPGFVSNEKLFF.

The chain combines TRBV9 with TRBJ2-5; 14 bases fit TRBD2. This CDR3 comprises 17 residues. The germline V gene encodes CDR1 SGDLS and CDR2 YYNGEE. The V segment lost 0 bases and the J segment 2 bases; nucleotides outside the gene matches: 3. This CDR3 reads CASSVGTSGGIQETQYF. The CDR3 nucleotides are TGTGCCAGCAGCGTAGGGACTAGCGGGGGGATTCAAGAGACCCAGTACTTC.

The chain uses TRBV5-1 and TRBJ2-4; 8 nucleotides align to TRBD2. Trimming cost V 4 bases and J 6 bases; bases outside gene matches: 9. CDR1 SGHRS and CDR2 YFSETQ come from the germline V gene. The CDR3 contains 15 residues. The CDR3 DNA is TGCGCCAGCAGCAGTGGTAGCGGGGTAGGAAACATTCAGTACTTC. As protein: CASSSGSGVGNIQYF.

This clone turned up a few times. The chain recombines TRBV14 with TRBJ1-2, with D unclear. The length of the CDR3 is 15 residues. The V and J ends lost 1 base and 4 bases respectively, with 13 bases between them. Germline V CDR1 and CDR2: SGHDN, FVKESK. As DNA, the CDR3 is TGTGCCAGCAGCCAAGCCTCGGAACGGGTCTATGGCTACACCTTC. Its protein is CASSQASERVYGYTF.

This clone has only a few counts. The chain recombines TRBV4-2 with TRBJ2-7; the D gene is possibly TRBD2 (6 bases). Per the germline V gene, CDR1 is LGHNA and CDR2 is YNFKEQ. The CDR3 runs 13 residues. The germline V and J ends were trimmed by 2 bases and 5 bases, with 10 bases remaining between them. The CDR3: CASSQRRGDEQYF. The CDR3 bases are TGTGCCAGCAGCCAAAGGCGCGGGGACGAGCAGTACTTC.

The chain employs TRBV7-2 and TRBJ2-5, with 7 bases lining up with TRBD1. The germline gives CDR1 SGHTA, CDR2 FQGNSA. CDR3 length equals 14 residues. J lost 3 bases, V lost 2 bases, and 3 bases had no gene match. CDR3 nucleotides: TGTGCCAGCAGCTTAACAGGGGCGAAAGAGACCCAGTACTTC. This encodes CASSLTGAKETQYF.

The chain joins TRBV7-2 to TRBJ2-2; 7 bases line up with TRBD2. The germline CDR1 and CDR2 sequences are SGHTA and FQGNSA. V lost 3 bases, J lost 8 bases, and 9 bases stayed unmatched. CDR3 length: 15 residues. Written as DNA, the CDR3 is TGTGCCAGCAGCTTCCTCGGGCTAGCGGTTGGGGAGCTGTTTTTT. Encoded protein: CASSFLGLAVGELFF. The full variable domain, its missing parts supplied by reference TRBV7-2 and TRBJ2-2, is GAGVSQSPSNKVTEKGKDVELRCDPISGHTALYWYRQSLGQGLEFLIYFQGNSAPDKSGLPSDRFSAERTGGSVSTLTIQRTQQEDSAVYLCASSFLGLAVGELFFGEGSRLTVL.

This chain uses TRBV10-3 with TRBJ2-5, with TRBD2 matching 9 bases. The CDR3 spans 16 residues. Per the germline V gene, CDR1 is ENHRY and CDR2 is SYGVKD. The V gene end was trimmed by 0 bases and the J gene end by 2 bases; junction bases not matched to a gene: 4. The DNA for the CDR3 is TGTGCCATCAGTGAGTCGAATGCGGGGGGGCAAGAGACCCAGTACTTC. It is translated as CAISESNAGGQETQYF.

This chain connects TRBV5-1 to TRBJ1-4, with 12 bases lining up with TRBD1. From germline, CDR1 is SGHRS and CDR2 YFSETQ. The CDR3 covers 15 residues. With 4 bases clipped from V and 10 bases from J, the junction kept 8 bases outside the gene matches. CDR3 bases: TGCGCCAGCAGCCCAGGAGGGGACAGGGGGCGAAAACTGTTTTTT. Translating it yields CASSPGGDRGRKLFF. The entire variable domain, with the rest obtained from reference TRBV5-1 and TRBJ1-4, is as follows: KAGVTQTPRYLIKTRGQQVTLSCSPISGHRSVSWYQQTPGQGLQFLFEYFSETQRNKGNFPGRFSGRQFSNSRSEMNVSTLELGDSALYLCASSPGGDRGRKLFFGSGTQLSVL.

The chain has TRBV27 and TRBJ2-1; 12 nucleotides agree with TRBD2. The V gene's germline CDR1 is MNHEY and CDR2 SMNVEV (reference sequence). The ends lost 6 bases at V and 4 bases at J; junction bases unmatched: 7. The CDR3 is 16 amino acids. The chain's CDR3 is CASSLILAGGYNEQFF. CDR3 DNA: TGTGCCAGCAGCCTGATACTAGCGGGGGGTTACAATGAGCAGTTCTTC.

This rearrangement joins TRBV19 to TRBJ1-5; 8 nucleotides line up with TRBD1. There are 18 residues in the CDR3. CDR1 and CDR2 (germline): LNHDA, SQIVND (reference sequence). V lost 3 bases to trimming and J lost 3 bases; unmatched junction nucleotides: 13. CDR3 sequence reads: CASSIFWQGALDNQPQHF. The CDR3 DNA reads as TGTGCCAGTAGTATTTTTTGGCAGGGGGCTTTGGACAATCAGCCCCAGCATTTT.

The chain recombines TRBV25-1 with TRBJ2-1; the match to TRBD2 covers 9 bases. The CDR3 extends over 15 amino acids. Trimming at V came to 2 bases and at J to 8 bases, leaving 7 bases not matched to a gene. Germline assignment: CDR1 MGHDK and CDR2 SYGVNS. In DNA form, the CDR3 reads TGTGCCAGCAGTGAACGGGCAGGGACTAGCCATGAGCAGTTCTTC. The encoded protein is CASSERAGTSHEQFF.

The CDR3 loop is CASSLGIAGYNEQFF. The CDR3 region has the DNA TGTGCCAGCAGTTTGGGGATAGCGGGGTACAATGAGCAGTTCTTC. This chain connects TRBV27 to TRBJ2-1, with 8 bases that match TRBD2. Per germline, CDR1 MNHEY and CDR2 SMNVEV (reference sequence). The CDR3 has 15 residues. With V trimmed by 3 bases and J by 4 bases, 5 bases remained unmatched.

This chain joins TRBV27 and TRBJ2-3; D gene ambiguous. Between the trimmed V and J ends, which lost 5 bases and 0 bases, there was a span of 9 bases. CDR3 length: 14 residues. Germline values: CDR1 MNHEY, CDR2 SMNVEV (reference sequence). CDR3: CASSTHLSTDTQYF. The CDR3 coding sequence is TGTGCCAGCAGTACCCACCTAAGCACAGATACGCAGTATTTT.

The V gene is TRBV9, the J gene TRBJ2-2; tentative D call: TRBD1 (5 bases). Germline CDR1 reads SGDLS; CDR2 reads YYNGEE. The CDR3 is made up of 15 amino acids. The V and J ends lost 1 base and 4 bases respectively, with 11 bases between them. The CDR3 is CASSVTSTVTGELFF. The CDR3, as DNA: TGTGCCAGCAGCGTAACTTCGACAGTCACCGGGGAGCTGTTTTTT.

V gene TRBV19 combines with J gene TRBJ1-5, with a weak D call TRBD1 (5 bases). The length of the CDR3 is 16 residues. CDR1 LNHDA and CDR2 SQIVND come from the germline V gene (reference sequence). Trimming took off 7 bases at V and 4 bases at J, with 20 bases between the two ends. DNA for the CDR3: TGTGCCAGTACCACGACGCCCAGGGTACCTAATCAGCCCCAGCATTTT. Protein product: CASTTTPRVPNQPQHF. Drawing the rest from reference TRBV19 and TRBJ1-5, the complete variable domain is DGGITQSPKYLFRKEGQNVTLSCEQNLNHDAMYWYRQDPGQGLRLIYYSQIVNDFQKGDIAEGYSVSREKKESFPLTVTSAQKNPTAFYLCASTTTPRVPNQPQHFGDGTRLSIL.

This chain joins TRBV5-1 and TRBJ1-2, with 7 bases identical to TRBD1. The CDR3 consists of 16 residues. The V gene end was trimmed by 0 bases and the J gene end by 4 bases; junction bases not matched to a gene: 9. The germline V gene encodes CDR1 SGHRS and CDR2 YFSETQ. Here the CDR3 reads CASSLDTGVGVYGYTF. The DNA of the CDR3 is TGCGCCAGCAGCTTGGATACAGGGGTTGGGGTCTATGGCTACACCTTC.

A note on this clone: The sample has other DNA sequences that encode this CDR3 too. The rearrangement joins TRBV5-1 to TRBJ2-7; D may be TRBD1 (5 bases). The CDR3 is made up of 15 amino acids. The germline gives CDR1 SGHRS, CDR2 YFSETQ. Trimming took off 0 bases at V and 0 bases at J, with 10 bases between the two ends. The CDR3 protein is CASSLVQGSSYEQYF. The CDR3 DNA sequence: TGCGCCAGCAGCTTGGTTCAGGGTTCCTCCTACGAGCAGTACTTC.

The CDR3 DNA follows: TGTGCCTCCCGGGCCCAGGGTGGGACTGAAGCTTTCTTT. Protein sequence: CASRAQGGTEAFF. The chain is built from TRBV7-9 and TRBJ1-1; possibly TRBD1 for D (5 bases). The V and J ends lost 11 bases and 5 bases respectively, with 18 bases between them. This CDR3 comprises 13 residues. Germline assignment: CDR1 SEHNR and CDR2 FQNEAQ (reference sequence).

The genes are TRBV10-3 and TRBJ1-4; maybe TRBD1 (6 bases). Germline CDR1 is ENHRY and CDR2 is SYGVKD. Between the trimmed V and J ends, which lost 4 bases and 9 bases, there was a span of 12 bases. The CDR3 has 13 amino acids. The CDR3, as DNA: TGTGCCATCAGTGGTGATACAGGGCAAAAACTGTTTTTT. Amino acid sequence: CAISGDTGQKLFF.

This clone came up once. This chain links TRBV6-5 with TRBJ1-5; D is uncertain. This CDR3 spans 13 amino acids. Germline V gives CDR1 MNHEY, CDR2 SVGAGI. Trimming stripped 8 bases from V and 5 bases from J, with 13 bases between. CDR3 nucleotides: TGTGCCAGCGGCTGGTCCCGGGATCAGCCCCAGCATTTT. Encoded protein: CASGWSRDQPQHF.

This clone was recorded only once. The rearrangement links TRBV27 to TRBJ1-1; D remains unclear. CDR1 is MNHEY, CDR2 SMNVEV, per germline (reference sequence). CDR3 length: 15 residues. With 0 bases removed from V and 0 bases from J, the gap between germline ends came to 8 bases. For the CDR3, the DNA is TGTGCCAGCAGTTTATCGGGCAACATGAACACTGAAGCTTTCTTT. Translated, it gives CASSLSGNMNTEAFF.

The V gene is TRBV7-9, the J gene TRBJ2-5; D is possibly TRBD2 (6 bases). The V gene lost 5 bases and the J gene lost 4 bases, with 14 bases spanning the gap. Germline CDR1 reads SEHNR; CDR2 reads FQNEAQ (reference sequence). The CDR3 is 14 amino acids. The CDR3 reads CASSLSSGVETQYF. DNA of the CDR3: TGTGCCAGCAGCCTCTCCTCGGGGGTAGAGACCCAGTACTTC.

This sequence joins TRBV10-2 and TRBJ1-6; weak D call: TRBD1 (6 bases). V gave up 5 bases and J gave up 8 bases, with 10 bases separating them. Germline loops: CDR1 WSHSY, CDR2 SAAADI. CDR3 length: 13 residues. CDR3 sequence (DNA): TGCGCCAGCAGTCAGGACAGAGATTCACCCCTCCACTTT. Translation gives CASSQDRDSPLHF.

In this sample, this clone turned up once. The chain combines TRBV30 with TRBJ1-5; D may be TRBD1 (5 bases). CDR1 is GTSNPN, CDR2 SVGIG, per germline (reference sequence). The CDR3 covers 14 residues. The V end lost 5 bases, the J end lost 2 bases, and 13 bases lay between the germline ends. The CDR3 region has the DNA TGTGCCTGGGGCCGGGGGTTTGGCAATCAGCCCCAGCATTTT. Amino acid sequence: CAWGRGFGNQPQHF.

This chain connects TRBV10-2 to TRBJ2-1; D is unclear. Trimming stripped 6 bases from V and 6 bases from J, with 18 bases between. This CDR3 is 15 amino acids long. Germline CDR1 is WSHSY and CDR2 is SAAADI. CDR3 sequence reads: CASSPYSILSNEQFF. The CDR3 nucleotides read TGCGCCAGCAGCCCCTATTCGATCTTAAGCAATGAGCAGTTCTTC.

This clone has a handful of counts. The V call is TRBV4-1, the J call TRBJ2-5, with 7 positions matching TRBD2. Germline trimming cut 2 bases from V and 5 bases from J; bases unmatched to any gene: 8. The CDR3 is 15 residues long. Germline values: CDR1 MGHRA, CDR2 YSYEKL. The CDR3 region is CASSQSSGSFETQYF. The CDR3 DNA sequence: TGCGCCAGCAGCCAATCTAGCGGTTCATTTGAGACCCAGTACTTC.

V is TRBV5-1 and J is TRBJ2-2; TRBD2 matches at 8 bases. The CDR3 consists of 15 residues. J gave up 5 bases and V 4 bases, and 7 bases lay outside the gene matches. From germline, CDR1 is SGHRS and CDR2 YFSETQ. The CDR3 loop is CASSVGGAETGELFF. CDR3 DNA sequence: TGCGCCAGCAGCGTCGGGGGGGCCGAAACCGGGGAGCTGTTTTTT. Full variable domain (missing parts from reference TRBV5-1 and TRBJ2-2): KAGVTQTPRYLIKTRGQQVTLSCSPISGHRSVSWYQQTPGQGLQFLFEYFSETQRNKGNFPGRFSGRQFSNSRSEMNVSTLELGDSALYLCASSVGGAETGELFFGEGSRLTVL.

This rearrangement joins TRBV25-1 to TRBJ1-1, with TRBD1 as a possible D gene (5 bases). Germline lookup yields CDR1 MGHDK and CDR2 SYGVNS. With 4 bases removed from V and 7 bases from J, the gap between germline ends came to 13 bases. This CDR3 region has 13 residues. In DNA, the CDR3 is TGTGCCAGCAGTGGGCCAGGGAGGAGTGAAGCTTTCTTT. It specifies CASSGPGRSEAFF. Drawing the rest from reference TRBV25-1 and TRBJ1-1, the complete variable domain is EADIYQTPRYLVIGTGKKITLECSQTMGHDKMYWYQQDPGMELHLIHYSYGVNSTEKGDLSSESTVSRIRTEHFPLTLESARPSHTSQYLCASSGPGRSEAFFGQGTRLTVV.

The table lists this clone with many counts. V and J are TRBV30 and TRBJ1-1; D uncertain. CDR1 is GTSNPN and CDR2 is SVGIG in the germline V gene (reference sequence). This CDR3 spans 14 amino acids. Here the CDR3 DNA reads TGTGTGTATAAGTATTCTATTATGAACACTGAAGCTTTCTTT. Protein sequence: CVYKYSIMNTEAFF.